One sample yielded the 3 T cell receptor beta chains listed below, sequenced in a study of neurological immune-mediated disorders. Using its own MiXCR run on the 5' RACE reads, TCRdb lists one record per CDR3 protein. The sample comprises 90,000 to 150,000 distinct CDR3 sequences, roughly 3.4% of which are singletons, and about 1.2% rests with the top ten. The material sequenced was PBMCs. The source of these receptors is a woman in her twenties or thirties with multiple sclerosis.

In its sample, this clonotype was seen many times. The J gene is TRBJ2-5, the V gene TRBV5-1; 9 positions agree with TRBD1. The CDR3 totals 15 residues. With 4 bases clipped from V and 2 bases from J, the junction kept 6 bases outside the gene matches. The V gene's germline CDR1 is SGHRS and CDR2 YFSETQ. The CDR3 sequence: CASSSGQGTQETQYF. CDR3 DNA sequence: TGCGCCAGCAGCAGCGGACAGGGGACTCAAGAGACCCAGTACTTC.

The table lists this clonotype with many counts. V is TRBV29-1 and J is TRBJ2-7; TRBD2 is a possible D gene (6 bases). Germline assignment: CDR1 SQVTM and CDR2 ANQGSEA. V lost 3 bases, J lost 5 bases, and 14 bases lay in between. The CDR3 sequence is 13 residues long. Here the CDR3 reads CSVEIRGWDEQYF. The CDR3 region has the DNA TGCAGCGTTGAGATTCGGGGGTGGGACGAGCAGTACTTC.

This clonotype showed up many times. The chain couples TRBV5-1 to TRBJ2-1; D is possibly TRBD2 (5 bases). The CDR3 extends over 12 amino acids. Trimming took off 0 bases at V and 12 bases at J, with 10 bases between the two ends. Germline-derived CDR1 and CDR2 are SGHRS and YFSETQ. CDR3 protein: CASSLESAGQFF. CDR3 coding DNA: TGCGCCAGCAGCTTGGAGTCGGCGGGGCAGTTCTTC.